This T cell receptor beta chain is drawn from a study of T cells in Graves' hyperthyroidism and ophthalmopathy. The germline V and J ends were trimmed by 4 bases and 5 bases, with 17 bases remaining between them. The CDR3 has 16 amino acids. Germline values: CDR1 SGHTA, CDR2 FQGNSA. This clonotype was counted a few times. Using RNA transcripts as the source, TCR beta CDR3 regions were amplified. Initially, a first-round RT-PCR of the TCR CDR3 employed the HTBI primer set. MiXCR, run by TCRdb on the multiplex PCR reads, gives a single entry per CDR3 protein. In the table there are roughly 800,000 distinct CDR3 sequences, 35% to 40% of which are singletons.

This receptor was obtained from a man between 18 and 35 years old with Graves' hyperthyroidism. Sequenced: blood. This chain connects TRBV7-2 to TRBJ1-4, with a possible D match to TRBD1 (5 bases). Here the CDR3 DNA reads TGTGCCAGCAGCTCCGAGCTGGGGCGGATCAATGAAAAACTGTTTTTT. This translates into CASSSELGRINEKLFF.